These 19 T cell receptor beta chains originate from one sample sequenced in a study of T-cell memory formation after mild COVID-19. TCRdb re-analysed the 5' RACE reads in MiXCR, keeping a single row per CDR3 protein. The sample has approximately 65,000 distinct CDR3 sequences, approximately 16% seen once; the top ten hold 30% to 35%. The sample consisted of PBMCs or a T cell subset sorted from them (not recorded which). All receptors come from an adult woman who had mild COVID-19 (a few samples of this study predate the infection). Cell type and time point are not known.

The chain couples TRBV9 to TRBJ2-2; the match to TRBD2 covers 11 bases. The CDR3 has 15 residues. V shed 3 bases, J shed 4 bases, and the junction held 2 bases outside the gene matches. CDR1 is SGDLS and CDR2 is YYNGEE in the germline V gene. CDR3 bases: TGTGCCAGCAGCGGACTAGCGGGGAGCACCGGGGAGCTGTTTTTT. It is translated as CASSGLAGSTGELFF. Complete variable domain (other parts from reference TRBV9 and TRBJ2-2): DSGVTQTPKHLITATGQRVTLRCSPRSGDLSVYWYQQSLDQGLQFLIQYYNGEERAKGNILERFSAQQFPDLHSELNLSSLELGDSALYFCASSGLAGSTGELFFGEGSRLTVL.

The gene calls are TRBV27 and TRBJ2-1; possible D gene TRBD2, 7 bases. V lost 4 bases and J 1 base, leaving 11 bases between the germline ends. The CDR3 is 15 residues long. Per the germline V gene, CDR1 is MNHEY and CDR2 is SMNVEV (reference sequence). CDR3 sequence reads: CASSWTAGSYNEQFF. The CDR3 nucleotides are TGTGCCAGCAGTTGGACAGCGGGGTCCTACAATGAGCAGTTCTTC.

Turning to this clonotype: An end of the junction does not agree with germline; a read error may underlie this. J is TRBJ2-6 and V is TRBV7-8, with D tentatively TRBD1 (5 bases). There are 14 residues in the CDR3. In germline, CDR1 is SGHVS, CDR2 FQNEAQ. The CDR3: CASSLVGGANALTF. CDR3 bases: TGTGCCAGCAGCTTAGTGGGTGGGGCCAACGCCCTGACTTTC.

There are a few counts of this clonotype. The gene calls are TRBV4-1 and TRBJ2-5, with D tentatively TRBD1 or TRBD2 (6 bases each). CDR1 and CDR2 (germline): MGHRA, YSYEKL. V shed 6 bases and J shed 1 base, with 9 bases lying between them. CDR3 length: 13 amino acids. CDR3 amino acids: CASRGGGQETQYF. In nucleotides, the CDR3 is TGCGCCAGCAGAGGAGGGGGCCAAGAGACCCAGTACTTC.

In its sample, this clonotype was seen a few times. The chain is built from TRBV7-9 and TRBJ1-4; TRBD1 aligns across 9 bases. V shed 5 bases, J shed 6 bases, and the junction held 10 bases outside the gene matches. Per the germline V gene, CDR1 is SEHNR and CDR2 is FQNEAQ (reference sequence). The CDR3 sequence is 16 residues long. This chain's CDR3 is CASSVPGQGLHEKLFF. CDR3 DNA: TGTGCCAGCAGCGTCCCGGGACAGGGTCTTCATGAAAAACTGTTTTTT.

CDR3 DNA: TGTGCCAGCAGCTCTACCGACAGGGTTAAGTTCTTC. This gives the protein CASSSTDRVKFF. The chain joins TRBV11-3 to TRBJ2-1; TRBD1 matches 7 bases. The CDR3 consists of 12 residues. After removal of 4 bases from V and 14 bases from J, the junction contained 8 bases not matched to a gene. The V gene's germline CDR1 is SGHNT and CDR2 YENEEA.

This clonotype was counted only a few times. This sequence joins TRBV4-3 and TRBJ2-3; 9 nucleotides match TRBD2. The CDR3 covers 16 residues. After removal of 0 bases from V and 5 bases from J, the junction contained 6 bases not matched to a gene. Germline V lookup: CDR1 LGHNA, CDR2 YSLEER. CDR3 nucleotide sequence: TGCGCCAGCAGCCAAGATAGAGCGGGAGGACTAGATACGCAGTATTTT. It codes for CASSQDRAGGLDTQYF.

The chain carries TRBV7-8 and TRBJ2-1; 13 bases map to TRBD2. Germline assignment: CDR1 SGHVS and CDR2 FQNEAQ. CDR3 length equals 16 residues. The junction had 2 bases not matched to a gene; V was cut back by 3 bases and J by 3 bases. The DNA for the CDR3 is TGTGCCAGCAGCTTGGGACTAGCGGGACTCTACAATGAGCAGTTCTTC. It yields the protein CASSLGLAGLYNEQFF.

This clonotype was seen more than once but under ten times. V gene TRBV20-1 combines with J gene TRBJ1-2, with D uncertain. Germline V gene lookup returns CDR1 DFQATT and CDR2 SNEGSKA (reference sequence). The CDR3 covers 15 residues. Trimming stripped 6 bases from V and 6 bases from J, with 23 bases between. In DNA, the CDR3 is TGCAGTGCCCCTCAACGGGGAGAATTCCCACATGGCTACACCTTC. Amino acid sequence: CSAPQRGEFPHGYTF.

This clonotype was counted only a few times. The chain joins TRBV20-1 to TRBJ2-2, with TRBD1 matching 7 bases. Germline V gives CDR1 DFQATT, CDR2 SNEGSKA (reference sequence). CDR3 length equals 16 residues. The junction had 10 bases not matched to a gene; V was cut back by 0 bases and J by 6 bases. This CDR3 reads CSARDLETGSPGELFF. The CDR3 coding sequence is TGCAGTGCTAGAGATCTAGAGACAGGGAGTCCCGGGGAGCTGTTTTTT.

V usage is TRBV20-1 and J usage is TRBJ1-1, with no clear D. V was trimmed by 7 bases and J by 0 bases, leaving 18 bases between them. Germline V gives CDR1 DFQATT, CDR2 SNEGSKA (reference sequence). The CDR3 sequence is 15 residues long. The CDR3 sequence is CSVFLPEQLNTEAFF. The CDR3 coding sequence is TGCAGTGTATTCTTACCGGAACAGTTGAACACTGAAGCTTTCTTT.

The chain links TRBV12-3 or TRBV12-4 to TRBJ2-7; D is possibly TRBD2 (6 bases). Trimming pared 5 bases from V and 3 bases from J, leaving 14 bases between. This CDR3 region has 14 residues. Here the CDR3 reads CASSTTGLVYEQYF. In nucleotides, the CDR3 is TGTGCCAGCAGTACAACGGGACTCGTCTACGAGCAGTACTTC.

The chain recombines TRBV29-1 with TRBJ2-1; no definite D call. This CDR3 has 12 amino acids. V lost 4 bases and J lost 5, with 9 bases in between. CDR1 and CDR2 from the germline V gene are SQVTM and ANQGSEA. The CDR3 region is CSVVFADNEQFF. The CDR3 coding sequence is TGCAGCGTTGTTTTTGCTGACAATGAGCAGTTCTTC.

The genes are TRBV13 and TRBJ2-1; weak D call: TRBD2 (5 bases). Germline V gives CDR1 PRHDT, CDR2 FYEKMQ (reference sequence). The V end was cut by 9 bases, the J end by 7 bases, with 16 bases between. The CDR3 contains 13 residues. In nucleotides, the CDR3 is TGTGCCAGTGAAACACGGAGGTGGAATGAGCAGTTCTTC. Its translation is CASETRRWNEQFF.

The chain recombines TRBV10-2 with TRBJ1-1, with a tentative D call TRBD1 (5 bases). V was pared by 7 bases and J by 1 base, with 13 bases between. CDR1 is WSHSY and CDR2 is SAAADI in the germline V gene. The CDR3 length is 14 residues. CDR3 sequence: CASTPGLRNTEAFF. The CDR3 DNA reads as TGCGCCAGCACTCCGGGACTGAGGAACACTGAAGCTTTCTTT.

The CDR3 here is CASSLGSGREQFF. The CDR3, as DNA: TGTGCCAGCAGCTTGGGTAGCGGTAGAGAGCAGTTCTTC. The chain combines TRBV5-4 with TRBJ2-1, with a tentative D call TRBD2 (6 bases). The length of the CDR3 is 13 residues. Germline CDR1 SGHNT, CDR2 YYREEE (reference sequence). Deletions cut 0 bases from V and 10 bases from J, with 11 bases between.

CDR3 DNA sequence: TGTGCCAGCAGTTCCCGCAGGGAAGCGGCTGTAGACTACGAGCAGTACTTC. It is translated as CASSSRREAAVDYEQYF. V gene TRBV2 combines with J gene TRBJ2-7; D tentatively reads TRBD1 or TRBD2 (5 bases each). Between the trimmed V and J ends, which lost 5 bases and 3 bases, there was a span of 23 bases. The V gene's germline CDR1 is SNHLY and CDR2 FYNNEI. CDR3 length: 17 amino acids.

This clonotype has only a few counts. The genes are TRBV4-1 and TRBJ2-1, with D possibly called TRBD1 or TRBD2 (5 bases each). The CDR3 is made up of 17 amino acids. V dropped 0 bases and J dropped 5 bases, with 17 bases sitting between them. Germline V gene sequence: CDR1 MGHRA, CDR2 YSYEKL. In nucleotides, the CDR3 is TGCGCCAGCAGCCAAGATCCGCCCTCCGGGACCAACAATGAGCAGTTCTTC. This translates into CASSQDPPSGTNNEQFF.

The chain carries TRBV4-3 and TRBJ2-2; D not certain. Germline V lookup: CDR1 LGHNA, CDR2 YSLEER. V dropped 0 bases and J dropped 4 bases, with 9 bases sitting between them. The CDR3 runs to 15 residues. This CDR3 is CASSQDDPVTGELFF. DNA of the CDR3: TGCGCCAGCAGCCAAGATGACCCAGTCACCGGGGAGCTGTTTTTT.